These T cell receptor beta chains were read from a single sample in a study of blood T cell repertoires in COVID-19. The repertoire was sequenced with immunoSEQ multiplex PCR; TCRdb's copy has only in-frame clones and lacks some. This sample carries 65,000 to 70,000 clones, about four fifths of them seen once, and the ten largest clones take around 4.1%. What was sequenced was peripheral blood. The receptors shown here come from a woman between 55 and 75 years old with acute or convalescent COVID-19. CDR3s include the opening cysteine and the closing phenylalanine or tryptophan. A D gene is named only where the DNA matches it firmly.

TRBV4-1	14	.	TRBJ1-1	CASRNRAVNTEAFF
TRBV6-1	14	.	TRBJ1-2	CASSEYRDRDGYTF
TRBV7-3	17	TRBD1	TRBJ2-3	CASSLGQGWFGGDTQYF
TRBV19	15	.	TRBJ2-5	CASSPRTVLQETQYF
TRBV6-5	13	.	TRBJ1-5	CASSYSGGGPQHF
TRBV14	17	.	TRBJ1-5	CASSQAGTRGRDQPQHF
TRBV7-6	15	.	TRBJ2-7	CASSLGTSLDYEQYF
TRBV3-1/TRBV3-2	15	.	TRBJ2-3	CASSSRGGAGDTQYF
TRBV6-5	14	.	TRBJ1-3	CASSYSYRENTIYF
TRBV9	15	TRBD2	TRBJ2-7	CASSASGHQTYEQYF
TRBV6-4	14	.	TRBJ2-2	CASRRWVNTGELFF
TRBV3-1/TRBV3-2	13	.	TRBJ2-1	CASSPRRRGEQFF